Described below is a single T cell receptor (beta chain) sequence and its context. V lost 0 bases, J lost 0 bases, and 21 bases lay in between. CDR1 and CDR2 from the germline V gene are LGHNT and FRNRAP. This CDR3 has 20 residues. This entry belongs to a study of cytomegalovirus exposure and HLA in healthy donors. Generated by immunoSEQ multiplex PCR, the TCRdb table keeps only in-frame clones and is missing some. The sample shows under 200,000 clones, around nine tenths of them seen only once. This TCR came from a woman under 30 in good health and CMV-seropositive. The rearrangement uses TRBV12-5 and TRBJ1-5; tentatively, D is TRBD1 (5 bases). Sequenced sample: PBMCs. The CDR3 coding sequence is TGTGCTAGTGGTTTGGTCTATTGGGGCACCGGAACCTATAGCAATCAGCCCCAGCATTTT. Encoded protein: CASGLVYWGTGTYSNQPQHF.